This T cell receptor (beta chain) stems from a study of cytomegalovirus exposure and HLA in healthy donors. The PCR had 60 Vbeta and 13 Jbeta primers. Data came from immunoSEQ multiplex PCR; TCRdb stores just in-frame clones and leaves some out. The data show around 150,000 clones, with around 81% seen just once and over 6.5% held by the top ten. The CDR3 contains 17 residues. The germline gives CDR1 LNHDA, CDR2 SQIVND (reference sequence). V lost 3 bases and J lost 7, with 25 bases in between. This TCR was recovered from a man aged 35-49 years in good health and CMV-seropositive. This chain connects TRBV19 to TRBJ2-7, with a weak D call TRBD2 (5 bases). The sequencing sample was made of PBMCs. The CDR3 coding sequence is TGTGCCAGTAGTATCGATAGCCCTCCTGGTTCGGCGGGTGAGCAGTACTTC. Its translation is CASSIDSPPGSAGEQYF.